One and the same sample provided the 21 T cell receptor beta chains below, sequenced in a study of T-cell reconstitution after alpha-beta-depleted transplantation in children. This sample's TCRbeta library carried unique molecular identifier barcodes. Each CDR3 protein gets one entry after TCRdb re-called the PCR reads with MiXCR. The sample lists 400,000 to 500,000 distinct CDR3 sequences; 9.5% to 13% were seen once. The sample in question was PBMCs from the stem cell graft donor, obtained from the stem cell graft. These receptors all come from a human donor who donated a stem cell graft to a child with acute myeloid leukemia.

This clonotype has just a few counts. V gene TRBV7-8 combines with J gene TRBJ1-6; D is possibly TRBD1 (5 bases). V was clipped by 0 bases and J by 3 bases, with 6 bases between them. Germline CDR1 is SGHVS and CDR2 is FQNEAQ. The CDR3 has 15 amino acids. The CDR3: CASSLAQGYNSPLHF. The CDR3, as DNA: TGTGCCAGCAGCTTAGCTCAGGGCTATAATTCACCCCTCCACTTT. The full variable domain, its missing parts supplied by reference TRBV7-8 and TRBJ1-6, is GAGVSQSPRYKVAKRGQDVALRCDPISGHVSLFWYQQALGQGPEFLTYFQNEAQLDKSGLPSDRFFAERPEGSVSTLKIQRTQQEDSAVYLCASSLAQGYNSPLHFGNGTRLTVT.

The table lists this clonotype with a few counts. V and J are TRBV10-2 and TRBJ1-1; unclear D gene. The CDR3 covers 16 residues. With 5 bases removed from V and 4 bases from J, the gap between germline ends came to 20 bases. CDR1 is WSHSY, CDR2 SAAADI, per germline. CDR3 loop: CASSLPGALAVTEAFF. CDR3 DNA sequence: TGCGCCAGCAGTCTTCCGGGAGCTTTAGCAGTCACTGAAGCTTTCTTT.

The rearrangement uses TRBV2 and TRBJ2-1; 7 bases are a match to TRBD1. The V gene's germline CDR1 is SNHLY and CDR2 FYNNEI. The CDR3 consists of 15 residues. The ends lost 6 bases at V and 6 bases at J; junction bases unmatched: 11. DNA for the CDR3: TGTGCCAGCAGCACCTCTCGGACAGGCTGCAATGAGCAGTTCTTC. It is translated as CASSTSRTGCNEQFF.

This clonotype was detected only a few times. The gene calls are TRBV5-1 and TRBJ1-1; no reliable D call. Germline V CDR1 and CDR2: SGHRS, YFSETQ. This CDR3 is built from 15 residues. Trimming took off 1 base at V and 6 bases at J, with 16 bases between the two ends. In DNA form, the CDR3 reads TGCGCCAGCAGCTTGAGCGGCTCCGCCCAACCTGAAGCTTTCTTT. This codes for CASSLSGSAQPEAFF.

At least ten counts were recorded for this clonotype. The chain carries TRBV7-9 and TRBJ1-2; TRBD1 aligns across 10 bases. Germline V lookup: CDR1 SEHNR, CDR2 FQNEAQ (reference sequence). CDR3 size: 15 residues. The V and J ends lost 7 bases and 2 bases, in that order; junction bases with no gene match: 7. The CDR3 here is CASKGDRGTNYGYTF. The CDR3 DNA is TGTGCCAGCAAAGGGGACAGGGGAACGAACTATGGCTACACCTTC.

In its sample, this clonotype was seen a few times. This chain's CDR3 is CASRKQLNEKLFF. CDR3 coding DNA: TGTGCCAGCAGAAAACAGCTAAATGAAAAACTGTTTTTT. The V gene is TRBV12-3 or TRBV12-4, the J gene TRBJ1-4; D ambiguous. The length of the CDR3 is 13 residues. Trimming shortened V by 6 bases and J by 5 bases, and 10 bases separated the two germline ends.

The chain links TRBV20-1 to TRBJ1-2; no clear D. Trimming shortened V by 2 bases and J by 5 bases, and 6 bases separated the two germline ends. The CDR3 contains 11 residues. Looked up from germline, CDR1 is DFQATT and CDR2 is SNEGSKA (reference sequence). CDR3 bases: TGCAGTGCTAGACCGTATTATGGCTACACCTTC. The encoded protein is CSARPYYGYTF.

This clonotype has at least ten counts. The chain carries TRBV12-3 or TRBV12-4 and TRBJ1-1, with D possibly TRBD1 on 6 matching bases. This CDR3 is built from 12 residues. Trimming shortened V by 7 bases and J by 10 bases, and 16 bases separated the two germline ends. DNA of the CDR3: TGTGCCAGCACCGTTATGGTAGGGGGAGCTTTCTTT. This encodes CASTVMVGGAFF.

This clonotype showed up many times. The genes are TRBV5-1 and TRBJ1-5, with D hard to call. The V and J ends lost 2 bases and 5 bases respectively, with 8 bases between them. Germline lookup yields CDR1 SGHRS and CDR2 YFSETQ. This CDR3 is 13 amino acids long. For the CDR3, the DNA is TGCGCCAGCAGCTTCGGAGGTGATCAGCCCCAGCATTTT. This gives the protein CASSFGGDQPQHF.

This clonotype was counted between two and nine times. J is TRBJ2-7 and V is TRBV20-1; D is unclear. CDR3 length equals 14 residues. Trimming cost V 6 bases and J 2 bases, with 17 bases left between them. Germline V gene sequence: CDR1 DFQATT, CDR2 SNEGSKA (reference sequence). The CDR3 loop reads CSAQLRPGPYEQYF. Here the CDR3 DNA reads TGCAGTGCCCAACTCCGTCCCGGGCCCTACGAGCAGTACTTC.

V and J are TRBV4-3 and TRBJ2-1; tentatively, D is TRBD1 or TRBD2 (5 bases each). Germline CDR1 LGHNA, CDR2 YSLEER. The CDR3 runs 15 residues. The V end lost 4 bases, the J end lost 2 bases, and 12 bases lay between the germline ends. CDR3 region: CASSLGDGTYNEQFF. CDR3 DNA: TGCGCCAGCAGCCTAGGGGACGGAACCTACAATGAGCAGTTCTTC.

The table lists this clonotype with many counts. The chain joins TRBV20-1 to TRBJ2-3, with 10 bases that match TRBD2. With V trimmed by 5 bases and J by 5 bases, 10 bases remained unmatched. Germline CDR1 DFQATT, CDR2 SNEGSKA (reference sequence). The length of the CDR3 is 15 residues. The CDR3 coding sequence is TGCAGTGCTTTTCCCAGCGGGGGGGCCGGAGATACGCAGTATTTT. This translates into CSAFPSGGAGDTQYF.

This clonotype was picked up a small number of times. The chain has TRBV3-1 and TRBJ1-5; D is undetermined. CDR1 is LGHDT, CDR2 YNNKEL, per germline (reference sequence). The CDR3 runs to 18 residues. The V gene lost 6 bases and the J gene lost 0 bases, with 21 bases spanning the gap. The chain's CDR3 is CASSSMSDPVYSNQPQHF. The CDR3 coding sequence is TGTGCCAGCAGTTCAATGTCGGATCCTGTTTATAGCAATCAGCCCCAGCATTTT. The whole variable domain, filled in from reference TRBV3-1 and TRBJ1-5, reads DTAVSQTPKYLVTQMGNDKSIKCEQNLGHDTMYWYKQDSKKFLKIMFSYNNKELIINETVPNRFSPKSPDKAHLNLHINSLELGDSAVYFCASSSMSDPVYSNQPQHFGDGTRLSIL.

This chain links TRBV15 with TRBJ2-2; maybe TRBD1 (6 bases). Trimming left V 7 bases short and J 1 base short, with 7 bases between. The CDR3 is 13 residues long. Germline V CDR1 and CDR2: LNHNV, YYDKDF (reference sequence). The CDR3 loop reads CATKQGNTGELFF. The CDR3 DNA reads TGTGCCACCAAACAGGGGAACACCGGGGAGCTGTTTTTT.

This clonotype was found a few times. This chain links TRBV20-1 with TRBJ2-4, with a tentative D call TRBD2 (6 bases). V was trimmed by 2 bases and J by 4 bases, leaving 15 bases between them. The germline CDR1 and CDR2 sequences are DFQATT and SNEGSKA (reference sequence). CDR3 length: 15 residues. The CDR3 here is CSARLLASSKNIQYF. The CDR3 nucleotides read TGCAGTGCTAGACTTCTAGCGAGTTCAAAAAACATTCAGTACTTC.

This chain connects TRBV12-3 or TRBV12-4 to TRBJ2-1; 9 bases line up with TRBD1. V shed 7 bases and J 5 bases; nucleotides not matched to a gene: 6. CDR3 length equals 14 residues. CDR3 in amino acids: CASKGGTGHNEQFF. Written as DNA, the CDR3 is TGTGCCAGCAAGGGCGGGACAGGGCACAATGAGCAGTTCTTC.

This clonotype has more than one count but fewer than ten. The V call is TRBV20-1, the J call TRBJ2-5; 13 bases match TRBD2. The CDR3 spans 13 residues. Germline V CDR1 and CDR2: DFQATT, SNEGSKA (reference sequence). The V segment lost 6 bases and the J segment 8 bases; nucleotides outside the gene matches: 6. The CDR3 loop reads CSADGLAGETQYF. The CDR3 DNA reads TGCAGTGCCGACGGACTAGCGGGGGAAACCCAGTACTTC.

J is TRBJ2-3 and V is TRBV12-3 or TRBV12-4, with D tentatively TRBD2 (5 bases). This CDR3 comprises 11 residues. V lost 6 bases to trimming and J lost 5 bases, with 6 bases between them. CDR3 in DNA: TGTGCCAGCAGGACTATAGATACGCAGTATTTT. Its protein product is CASRTIDTQYF.

This clonotype was seen only a few times. J is TRBJ1-5 and V is TRBV27; no clear D gene. Trimming left V 2 bases short and J 6 bases short, with 8 bases between. Germline CDR1 reads MNHEY; CDR2 reads SMNVEV (reference sequence). The CDR3 has 13 amino acids. The CDR3 protein is CASSLGFRQPQHF. The CDR3 coding sequence is TGTGCCAGCAGTTTAGGCTTTCGTCAGCCCCAGCATTTT.

Turning to this clonotype: The missing conserved phenylalanine or tryptophan at the end of this CDR3 makes a read error likely. CDR3 residues: CASSLDGGLYNEQFL. In DNA form, the CDR3 reads TGCGCCAGCAGCTTGGATGGGGGACTCTACAATGAGCAGTTCTTA. V and J are TRBV5-1 and TRBJ2-1; TRBD2 might be the D (6 bases). The V gene's germline CDR1 is SGHRS and CDR2 YFSETQ. The CDR3 covers 15 residues. The V and J ends lost 0 bases and 3 bases respectively, with 10 bases between them.

The gene calls are TRBV29-1 and TRBJ2-1; D is perhaps TRBD1 (5 bases). Trimming took off 3 bases at V and 6 bases at J, with 12 bases between the two ends. Germline values: CDR1 SQVTM, CDR2 ANQGSEA. The CDR3 contains 13 residues. This chain's CDR3 is CSVDSLGRNEQFF. CDR3 nucleotides: TGCAGCGTTGATTCCTTGGGGCGCAATGAGCAGTTCTTC.